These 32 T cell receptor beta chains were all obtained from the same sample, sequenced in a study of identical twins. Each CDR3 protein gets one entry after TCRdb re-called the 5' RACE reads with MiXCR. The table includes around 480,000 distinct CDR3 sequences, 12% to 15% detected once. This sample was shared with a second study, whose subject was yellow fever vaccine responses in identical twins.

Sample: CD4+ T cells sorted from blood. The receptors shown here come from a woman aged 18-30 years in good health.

CDR3 protein: CASSLGWAASIWNTEAFF. The CDR3 nucleotides are TGTGCCAGCAGCTTAGGTTGGGCAGCCTCTATTTGGAACACTGAAGCTTTCTTT. V and J are TRBV11-2 and TRBJ1-1, with D uncertain. CDR3 length: 18 amino acids. Germline assignment: CDR1 SGHAT and CDR2 FQNNGV. Trimming cost V 1 base and J 1 base, with 19 bases left between them.

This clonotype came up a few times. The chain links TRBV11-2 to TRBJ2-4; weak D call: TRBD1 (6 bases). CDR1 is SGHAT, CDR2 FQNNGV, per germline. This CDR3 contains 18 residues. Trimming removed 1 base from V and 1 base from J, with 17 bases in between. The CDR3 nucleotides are TGTGCCAGCAGCTTAGTTCCTCAAACAGGGTCGGCCAAAAACATTCAGTACTTC. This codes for CASSLVPQTGSAKNIQYF.

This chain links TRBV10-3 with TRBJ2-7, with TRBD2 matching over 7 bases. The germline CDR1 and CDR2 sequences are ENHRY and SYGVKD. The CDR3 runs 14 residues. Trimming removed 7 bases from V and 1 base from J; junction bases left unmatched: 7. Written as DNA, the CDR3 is TGTGCCATCAACCAAGGACTAGGATCCTACGAGCAGTACTTC. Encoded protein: CAINQGLGSYEQYF.

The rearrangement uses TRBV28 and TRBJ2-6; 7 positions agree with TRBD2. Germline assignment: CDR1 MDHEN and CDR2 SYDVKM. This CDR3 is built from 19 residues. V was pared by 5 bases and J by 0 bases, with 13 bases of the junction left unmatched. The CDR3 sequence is CASSPWAGRESSGANVLTF. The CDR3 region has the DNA TGTGCCAGCAGTCCGTGGGCGGGGAGGGAAAGCTCTGGGGCCAACGTCCTGACTTTC.

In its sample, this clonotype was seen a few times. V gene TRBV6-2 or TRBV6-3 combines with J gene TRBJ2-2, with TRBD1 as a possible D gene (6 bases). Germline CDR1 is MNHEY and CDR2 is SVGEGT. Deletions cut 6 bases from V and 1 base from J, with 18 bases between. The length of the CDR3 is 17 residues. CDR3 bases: TGTGCCAGCAGCCTCCGGGACAAACAATTGAACACCGGGGAGCTGTTTTTT. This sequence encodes CASSLRDKQLNTGELFF.

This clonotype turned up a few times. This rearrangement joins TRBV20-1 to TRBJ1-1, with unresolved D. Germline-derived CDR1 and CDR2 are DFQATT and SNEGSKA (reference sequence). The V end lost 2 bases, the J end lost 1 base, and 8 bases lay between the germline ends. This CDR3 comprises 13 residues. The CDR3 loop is CSARKGWNTEAFF. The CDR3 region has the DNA TGCAGTGCTAGAAAAGGGTGGAACACTGAAGCTTTCTTT.

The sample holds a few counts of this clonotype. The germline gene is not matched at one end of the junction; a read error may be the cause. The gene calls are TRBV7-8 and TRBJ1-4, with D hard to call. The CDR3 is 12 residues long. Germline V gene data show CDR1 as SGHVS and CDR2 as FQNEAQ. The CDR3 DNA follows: TGTGCCAGCAGCTTAGGCCGGGCGGATCTCGTCTTT. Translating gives CASSLGRADLVF.

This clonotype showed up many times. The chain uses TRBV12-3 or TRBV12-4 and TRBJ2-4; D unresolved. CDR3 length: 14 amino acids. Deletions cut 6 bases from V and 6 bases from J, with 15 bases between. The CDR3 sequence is CASSRYGEINIQYF. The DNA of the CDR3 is TGTGCCAGCAGCCGGTATGGAGAGATAAACATTCAGTACTTC.

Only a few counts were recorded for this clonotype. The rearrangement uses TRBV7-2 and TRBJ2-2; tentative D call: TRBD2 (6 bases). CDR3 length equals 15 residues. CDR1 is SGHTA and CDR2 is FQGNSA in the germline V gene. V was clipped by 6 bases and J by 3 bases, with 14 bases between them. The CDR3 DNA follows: TGTGCCAGCAGTCCAGGCGCGGGGTACACCGGGGAGCTGTTTTTT. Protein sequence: CASSPGAGYTGELFF. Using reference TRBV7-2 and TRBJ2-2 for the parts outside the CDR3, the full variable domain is GAGVSQSPSNKVTEKGKDVELRCDPISGHTALYWYRQSLGQGLEFLIYFQGNSAPDKSGLPSDRFSAERTGGSVSTLTIQRTQQEDSAVYLCASSPGAGYTGELFFGEGSRLTVL.

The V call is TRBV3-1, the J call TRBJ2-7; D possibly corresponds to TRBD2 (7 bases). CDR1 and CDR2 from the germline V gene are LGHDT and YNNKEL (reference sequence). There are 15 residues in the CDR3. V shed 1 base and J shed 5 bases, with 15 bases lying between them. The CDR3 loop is CASSQGVGGLDEQYF. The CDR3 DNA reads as TGTGCCAGCAGCCAAGGGGTCGGGGGGCTGGACGAGCAGTACTTC.

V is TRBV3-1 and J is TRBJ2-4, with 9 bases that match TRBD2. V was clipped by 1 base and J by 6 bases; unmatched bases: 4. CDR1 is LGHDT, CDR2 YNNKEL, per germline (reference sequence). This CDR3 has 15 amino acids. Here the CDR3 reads CASSQVLAGLNIQYF. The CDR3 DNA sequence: TGTGCCAGCAGCCAAGTCCTAGCGGGACTAAACATTCAGTACTTC.

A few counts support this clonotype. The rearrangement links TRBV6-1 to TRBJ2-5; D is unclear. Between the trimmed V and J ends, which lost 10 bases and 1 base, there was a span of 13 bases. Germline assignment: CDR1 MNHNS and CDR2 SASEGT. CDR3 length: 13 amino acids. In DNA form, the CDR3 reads TGTGCCACGGCACCGGGTCCCCAAGAGACCCAGTACTTC. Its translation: CATAPGPQETQYF.

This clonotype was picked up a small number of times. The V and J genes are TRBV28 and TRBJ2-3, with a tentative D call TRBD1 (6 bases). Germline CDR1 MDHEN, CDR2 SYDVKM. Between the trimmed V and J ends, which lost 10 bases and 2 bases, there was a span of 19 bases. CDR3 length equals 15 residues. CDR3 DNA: TGTGCCACCCTACCCGGAGGACAGATCACAGATACGCAGTATTTT. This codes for CATLPGGQITDTQYF.

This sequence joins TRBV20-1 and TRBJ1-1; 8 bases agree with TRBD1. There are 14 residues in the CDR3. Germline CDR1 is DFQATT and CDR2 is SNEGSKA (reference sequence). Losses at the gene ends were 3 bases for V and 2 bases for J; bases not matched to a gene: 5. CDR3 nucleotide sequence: TGCAGTGCTAGCCCGGGGACAGGAAACACTGAAGCTTTCTTT. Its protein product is CSASPGTGNTEAFF.

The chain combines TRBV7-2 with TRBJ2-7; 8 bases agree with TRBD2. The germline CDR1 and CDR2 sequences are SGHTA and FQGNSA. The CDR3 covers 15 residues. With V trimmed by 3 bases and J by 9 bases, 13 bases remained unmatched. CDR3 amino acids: CASSFQSGGHDRQYF. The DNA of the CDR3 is TGTGCCAGCAGCTTTCAAAGCGGGGGCCACGACCGGCAGTACTTC.

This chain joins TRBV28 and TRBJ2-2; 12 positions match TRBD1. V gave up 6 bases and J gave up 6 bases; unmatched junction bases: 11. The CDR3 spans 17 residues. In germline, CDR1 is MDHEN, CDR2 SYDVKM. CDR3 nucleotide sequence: TGTGCCAGCAGACCGTACCCCGGGACAGGGGGCTCCGGGGAGCTGTTTTTT. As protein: CASRPYPGTGGSGELFF.

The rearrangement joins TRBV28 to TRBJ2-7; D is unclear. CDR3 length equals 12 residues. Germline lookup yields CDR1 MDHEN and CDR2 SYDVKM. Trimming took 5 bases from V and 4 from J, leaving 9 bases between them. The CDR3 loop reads CASSHQFYEQYF. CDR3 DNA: TGTGCCAGCAGTCACCAATTTTACGAGCAGTACTTC.

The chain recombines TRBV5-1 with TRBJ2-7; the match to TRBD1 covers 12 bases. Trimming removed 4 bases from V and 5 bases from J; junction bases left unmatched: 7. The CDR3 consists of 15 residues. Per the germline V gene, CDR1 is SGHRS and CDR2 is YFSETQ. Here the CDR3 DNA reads TGCGCCAGCAGCACTTGGGGGGACAGGGGGCACGAGCAGTACTTC. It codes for CASSTWGDRGHEQYF.

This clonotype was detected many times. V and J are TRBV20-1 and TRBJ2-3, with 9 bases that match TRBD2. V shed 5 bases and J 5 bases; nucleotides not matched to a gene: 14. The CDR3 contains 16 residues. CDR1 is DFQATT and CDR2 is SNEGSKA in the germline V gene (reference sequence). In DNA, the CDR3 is TGCAGTGCTTCCCGAGGGGCGGGGGGGCCTATAGATACGCAGTATTTT. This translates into CSASRGAGGPIDTQYF.

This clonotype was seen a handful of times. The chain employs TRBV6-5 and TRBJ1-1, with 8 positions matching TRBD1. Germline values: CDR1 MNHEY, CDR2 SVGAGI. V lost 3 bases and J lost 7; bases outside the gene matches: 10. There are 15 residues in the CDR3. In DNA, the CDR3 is TGTGCCAGCAGTTATTCCCGGACAGGGTCGGGTGAAGCTTTCTTT. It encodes CASSYSRTGSGEAFF.

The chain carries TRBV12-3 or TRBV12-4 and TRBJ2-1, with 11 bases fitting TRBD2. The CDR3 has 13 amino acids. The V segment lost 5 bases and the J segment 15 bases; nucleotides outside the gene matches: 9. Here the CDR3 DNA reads TGTGCCAGCAGTCAAATACTAGCGGGGGACCTGTTCTTC. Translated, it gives CASSQILAGDLFF.

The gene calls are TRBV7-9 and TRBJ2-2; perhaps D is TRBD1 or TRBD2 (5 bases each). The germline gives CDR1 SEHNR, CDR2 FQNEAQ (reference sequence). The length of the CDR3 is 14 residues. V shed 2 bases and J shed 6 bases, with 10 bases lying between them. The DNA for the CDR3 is TGTGCCAGCAGCTTAAAGGGGAGATCCGGGGAGCTGTTTTTT. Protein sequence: CASSLKGRSGELFF.

The CDR3 sequence is CASSFGTPFGQYF. Written as DNA, the CDR3 is TGTGCCAGCAGCTTTGGGACTCCCTTCGGGCAGTACTTC. This sequence joins TRBV7-2 and TRBJ2-7, with D maybe TRBD2 (6 bases). V was clipped by 3 bases and J by 9 bases, with 15 bases between them. The CDR3 is 13 residues long. Germline V lookup: CDR1 SGHTA, CDR2 FQGNSA.

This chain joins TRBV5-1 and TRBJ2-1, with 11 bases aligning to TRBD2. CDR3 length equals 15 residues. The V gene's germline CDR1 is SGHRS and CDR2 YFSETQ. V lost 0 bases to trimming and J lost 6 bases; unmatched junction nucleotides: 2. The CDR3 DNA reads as TGCGCCAGCAGCTTGGAGACTAGCGGGGTCAATGAGCAGTTCTTC. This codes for CASSLETSGVNEQFF.

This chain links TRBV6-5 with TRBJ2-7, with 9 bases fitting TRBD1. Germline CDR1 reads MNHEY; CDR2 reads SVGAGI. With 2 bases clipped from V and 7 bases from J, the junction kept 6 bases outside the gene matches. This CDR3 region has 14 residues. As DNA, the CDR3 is TGTGCCAGCAGTTACGGGGACAGGGTTGATGAGCAGTACTTC. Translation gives CASSYGDRVDEQYF.

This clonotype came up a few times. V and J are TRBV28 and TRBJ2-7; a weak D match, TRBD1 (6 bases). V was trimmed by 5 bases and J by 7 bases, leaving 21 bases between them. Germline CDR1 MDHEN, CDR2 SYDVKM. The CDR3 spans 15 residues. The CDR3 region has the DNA TGTGCCAGCAGTACGCAGGGGACCCCGGGTCCGGAGCAGTACTTC. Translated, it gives CASSTQGTPGPEQYF. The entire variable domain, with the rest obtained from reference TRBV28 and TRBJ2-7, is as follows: DVKVTQSSRYLVKRTGEKVFLECVQDMDHENMFWYRQDPGLGLRLIYFSYDVKMKEKGDIPEGYSVSREKKERFSLILESASTNQTSMYLCASSTQGTPGPEQYFGPGTRLTVT.

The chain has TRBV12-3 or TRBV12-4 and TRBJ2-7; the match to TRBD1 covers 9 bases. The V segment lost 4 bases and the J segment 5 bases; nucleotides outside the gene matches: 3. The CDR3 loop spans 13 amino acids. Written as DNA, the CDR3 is TGTGCCAGCAGTTGGACAGGGGCCCACGAGCAGTACTTC. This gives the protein CASSWTGAHEQYF.

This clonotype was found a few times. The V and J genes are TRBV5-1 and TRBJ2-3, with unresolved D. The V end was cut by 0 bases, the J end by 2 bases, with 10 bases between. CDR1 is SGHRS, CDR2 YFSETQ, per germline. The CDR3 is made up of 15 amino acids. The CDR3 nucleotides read TGCGCCAGCAGCTTGGTCGGCAGATCCACAGATACGCAGTATTTT. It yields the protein CASSLVGRSTDTQYF.

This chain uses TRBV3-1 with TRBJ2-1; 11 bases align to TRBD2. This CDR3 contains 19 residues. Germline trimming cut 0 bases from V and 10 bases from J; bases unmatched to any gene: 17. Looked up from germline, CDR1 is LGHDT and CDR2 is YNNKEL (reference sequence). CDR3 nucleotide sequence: TGTGCCAGCAGCCAAGACTTGTCGGGACTAGCGGACGAGTCGAAGGAGCAGTTCTTC. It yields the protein CASSQDLSGLADESKEQFF.

The CDR3 is CASSYSRGNEQFF. The CDR3, as DNA: TGTGCCAGCAGTTACTCGAGGGGAAATGAGCAGTTCTTC. The chain joins TRBV6-2 or TRBV6-3 to TRBJ2-1, with D perhaps being TRBD1 or TRBD2 (5 bases each). The V gene lost 0 bases and the J gene lost 7 bases, with 7 bases spanning the gap. CDR1 is MNHEY and CDR2 is SVGEGT in the germline V gene. CDR3 length: 13 residues.

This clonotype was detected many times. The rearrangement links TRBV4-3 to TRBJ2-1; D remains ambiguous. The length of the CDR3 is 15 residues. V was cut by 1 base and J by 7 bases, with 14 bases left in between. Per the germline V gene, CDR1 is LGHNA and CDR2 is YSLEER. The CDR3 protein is CASSQASQVGNEQFF. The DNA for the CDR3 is TGCGCCAGCAGCCAAGCGTCCCAAGTAGGGAATGAGCAGTTCTTC.

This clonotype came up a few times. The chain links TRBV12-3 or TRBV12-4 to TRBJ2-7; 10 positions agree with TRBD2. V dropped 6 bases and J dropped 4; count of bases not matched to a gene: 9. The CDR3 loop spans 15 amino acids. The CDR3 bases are TGTGCCAGCAGACTAGCGGGGCCCGGAGGTTACGAGCAGTACTTC. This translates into CASRLAGPGGYEQYF.